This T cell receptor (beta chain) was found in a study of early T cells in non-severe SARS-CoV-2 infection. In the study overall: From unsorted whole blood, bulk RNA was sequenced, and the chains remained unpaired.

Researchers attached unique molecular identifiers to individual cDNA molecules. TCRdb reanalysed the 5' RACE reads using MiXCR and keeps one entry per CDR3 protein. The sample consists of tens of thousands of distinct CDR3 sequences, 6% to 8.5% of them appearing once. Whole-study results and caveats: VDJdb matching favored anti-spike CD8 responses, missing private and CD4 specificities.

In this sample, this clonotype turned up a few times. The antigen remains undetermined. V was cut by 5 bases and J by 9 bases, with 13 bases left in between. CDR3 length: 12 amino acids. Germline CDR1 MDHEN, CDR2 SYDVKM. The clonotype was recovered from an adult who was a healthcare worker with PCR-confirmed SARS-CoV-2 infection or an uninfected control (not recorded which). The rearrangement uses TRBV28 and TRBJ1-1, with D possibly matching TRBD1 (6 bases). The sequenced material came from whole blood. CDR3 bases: TGTGCCAGCAGTACTGGGGGCGGACAAGCTTTCTTT. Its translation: CASSTGGGQAFF.